The clone carrying this T cell receptor (beta chain) was seen once. These data are taken from a study of blood T cell repertoires in COVID-19. Turning to the study itself: T cells, B-cell-depleted T cells, or PBMCs supplied cDNA or gDNA.

The V and J ends lost 5 bases and 4 bases respectively, with 6 bases between them. The CDR3 totals 12 residues. In the source study's methods: Using reference gene primer amplification, nucleated cell counts were estimated. Sequencing was performed with immunoSEQ multiplex PCR; in TCRdb, only in-frame clones are kept and a portion is missing. Clone size and the V and J calls come from that table; the DNA yielded D and trimming. The table has approximately 180,000 clones, about nine tenths seen once. The chain uses TRBV12-3 or TRBV12-4 and TRBJ1-5; weak D call: TRBD1 (5 bases). Sequencing was performed on peripheral blood. The source is a woman aged 45-65 years with acute or convalescent COVID-19. The chain's CDR3 is CASSQGNQPQHF. The CDR3 nucleotides are TGTGCCAGCAGTCAGGGAAATCAGCCCCAGCATTTT.